This TCR beta chain stems from a study of blood T cell repertoires in COVID-19. In the study overall: Italy, Spain and the United States were the sources of the convalescent and acute COVID-19 samples.

The assay was immunoSEQ multiplex PCR, and TCRdb's table has in-frame clones only and misses some. The profile shows almost 90,000 clones, around 90% of them singletons. The TCR comes from a man aged 18 to 30 with COVID-19, enrolled during active disease. Material for sequencing was peripheral blood.

This chain's CDR3 is CASSAGQGPTGLVAYNEQFF. The CDR3 DNA reads TGTGCCAGCAGCGCCGGACAGGGGCCAACGGGACTAGTCGCCTACAATGAGCAGTTCTTC. This sequence joins TRBV9 and TRBJ2-1; D perhaps matches TRBD1 (9 bases). The CDR3 runs 20 residues. V lost 3 bases and J 2 bases, leaving 27 bases between the germline ends. CDR1 is SGDLS, CDR2 YYNGEE, per germline.